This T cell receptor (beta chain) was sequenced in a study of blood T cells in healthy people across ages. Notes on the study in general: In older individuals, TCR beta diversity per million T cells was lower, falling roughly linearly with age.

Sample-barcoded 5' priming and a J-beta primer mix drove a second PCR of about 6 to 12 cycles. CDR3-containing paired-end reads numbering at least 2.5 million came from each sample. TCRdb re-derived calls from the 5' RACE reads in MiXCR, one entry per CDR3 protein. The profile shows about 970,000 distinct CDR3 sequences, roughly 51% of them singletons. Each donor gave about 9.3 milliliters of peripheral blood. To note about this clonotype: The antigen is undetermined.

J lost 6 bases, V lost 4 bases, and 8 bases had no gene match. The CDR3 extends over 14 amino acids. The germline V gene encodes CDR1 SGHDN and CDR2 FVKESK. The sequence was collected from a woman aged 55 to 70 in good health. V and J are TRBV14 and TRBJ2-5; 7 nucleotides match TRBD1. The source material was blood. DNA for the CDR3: TGTGCCAGCAGCCCGACAGGGAAGGTAAAGACCCAGTACTTC. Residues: CASSPTGKVKTQYF. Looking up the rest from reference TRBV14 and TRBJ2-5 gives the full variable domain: EAGVTQFPSHSVIEKGQTVTLRCDPISGHDNLYWYRRVMGKEIKFLLHFVKESKQDESGMPNNRFLAERTGGTYSTLKVQPAELEDSGVYFCASSPTGKVKTQYFGPGTRLLVL.